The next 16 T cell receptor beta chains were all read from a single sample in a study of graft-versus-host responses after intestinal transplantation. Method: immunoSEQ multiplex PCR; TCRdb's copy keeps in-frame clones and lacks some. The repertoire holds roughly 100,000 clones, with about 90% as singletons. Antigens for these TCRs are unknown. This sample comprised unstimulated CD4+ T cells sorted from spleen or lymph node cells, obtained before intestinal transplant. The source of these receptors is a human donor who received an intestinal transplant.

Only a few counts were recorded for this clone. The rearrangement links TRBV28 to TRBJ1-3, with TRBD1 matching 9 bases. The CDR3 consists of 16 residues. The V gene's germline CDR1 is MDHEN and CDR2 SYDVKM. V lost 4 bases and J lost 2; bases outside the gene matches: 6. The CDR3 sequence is CASSSGQGRPGNTIYF. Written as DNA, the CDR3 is TGTGCCAGCAGTTCGGGACAGGGCCGCCCTGGAAACACCATATATTTT.

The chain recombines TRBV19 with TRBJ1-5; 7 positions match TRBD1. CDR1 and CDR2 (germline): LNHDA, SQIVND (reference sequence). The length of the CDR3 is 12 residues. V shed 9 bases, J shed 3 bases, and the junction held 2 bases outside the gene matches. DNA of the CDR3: TGTGCCAGCAAGGGGGCCAATCAGCCCCAGCATTTT. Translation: CASKGANQPQHF.

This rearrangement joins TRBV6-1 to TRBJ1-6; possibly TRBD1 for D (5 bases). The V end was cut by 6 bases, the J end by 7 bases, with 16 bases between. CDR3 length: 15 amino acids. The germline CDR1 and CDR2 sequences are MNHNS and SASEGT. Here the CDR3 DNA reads TGTGCCAGCAGCCCCAGGGCGACAGCCAATTCACCCCTCCACTTT. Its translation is CASSPRATANSPLHF.

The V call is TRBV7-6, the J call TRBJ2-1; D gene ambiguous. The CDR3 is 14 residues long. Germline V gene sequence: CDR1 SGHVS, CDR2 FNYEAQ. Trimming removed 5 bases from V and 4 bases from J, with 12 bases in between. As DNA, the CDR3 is TGTGCCAGCAGCCTGGTGCAGCCTTACAATGAGCAGTTCTTC. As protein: CASSLVQPYNEQFF.

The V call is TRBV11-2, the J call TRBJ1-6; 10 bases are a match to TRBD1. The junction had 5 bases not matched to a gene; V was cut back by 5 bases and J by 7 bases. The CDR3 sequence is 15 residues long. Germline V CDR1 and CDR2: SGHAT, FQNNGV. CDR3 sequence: CASSGAGQGNSPLHF. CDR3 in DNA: TGTGCCAGCAGCGGGGCGGGACAGGGGAATTCACCCCTCCACTTT.

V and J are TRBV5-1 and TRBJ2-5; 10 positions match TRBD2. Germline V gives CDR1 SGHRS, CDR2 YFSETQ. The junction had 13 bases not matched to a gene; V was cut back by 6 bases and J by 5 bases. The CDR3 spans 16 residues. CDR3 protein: CASNVAGGAIPETQYF. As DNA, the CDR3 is TGCGCCAGCAACGTAGCGGGGGGTGCCATTCCTGAGACCCAGTACTTC.

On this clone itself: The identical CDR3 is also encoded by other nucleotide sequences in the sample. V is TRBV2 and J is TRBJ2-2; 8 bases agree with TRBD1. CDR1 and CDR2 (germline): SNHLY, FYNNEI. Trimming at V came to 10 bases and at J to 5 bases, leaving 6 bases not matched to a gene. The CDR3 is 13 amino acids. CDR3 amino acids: CAKTGGRTGELFF. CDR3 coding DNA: TGTGCCAAAACAGGGGGGCGGACCGGGGAGCTGTTTTTT. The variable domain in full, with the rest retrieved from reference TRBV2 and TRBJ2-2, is EPEVTQTPSHQVTQMGQEVILRCVPISNHLYFYWYRQILGQKVEFLVSFYNNEISEKSEIFDDQFSVERPDGSNFTLKIRSTKLEDSAMYFCAKTGGRTGELFFGEGSRLTVL.

The CDR3, as DNA: TGTGCCAGCAGCTCACAGGGGGCGCGGTATGGCTACACCTTC. Residues: CASSSQGARYGYTF. This sequence joins TRBV7-9 and TRBJ1-2; TRBD1 matches at 9 bases. The germline gives CDR1 SEHNR, CDR2 FQNEAQ (reference sequence). V lost 4 bases, J lost 5 bases, and 5 bases stayed unmatched. There are 14 residues in the CDR3.

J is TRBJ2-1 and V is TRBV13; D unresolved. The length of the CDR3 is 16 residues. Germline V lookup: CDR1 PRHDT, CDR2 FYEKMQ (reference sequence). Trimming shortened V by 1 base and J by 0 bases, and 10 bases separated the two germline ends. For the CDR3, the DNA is TGTGCCAGCAGCTTAGTGGTGAGAAGCTCCTACAATGAGCAGTTCTTC. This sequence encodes CASSLVVRSSYNEQFF. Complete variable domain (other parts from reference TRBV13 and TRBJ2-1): AAGVIQSPRHLIKEKRETATLKCYPIPRHDTVYWYQQGPGQDPQFLISFYEKMQSDKGSIPDRFSAQQFSDYHSELNMSSLELGDSALYFCASSLVVRSSYNEQFFGPGTRLTVL.

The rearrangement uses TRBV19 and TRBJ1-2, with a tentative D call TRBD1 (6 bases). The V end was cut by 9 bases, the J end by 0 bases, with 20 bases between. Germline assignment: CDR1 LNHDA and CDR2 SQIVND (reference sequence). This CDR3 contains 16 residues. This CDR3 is CASKRGIGGSNYGYTF. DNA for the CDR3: TGTGCCAGCAAAAGGGGGATAGGGGGTTCTAACTATGGCTACACCTTC.

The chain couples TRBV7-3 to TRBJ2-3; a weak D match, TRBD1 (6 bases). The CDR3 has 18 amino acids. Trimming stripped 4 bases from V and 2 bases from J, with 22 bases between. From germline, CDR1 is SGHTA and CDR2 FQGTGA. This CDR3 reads CASSSIGDNLSITDTQYF. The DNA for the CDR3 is TGTGCCAGCAGCTCGATAGGGGACAATTTATCCATCACAGATACGCAGTATTTT. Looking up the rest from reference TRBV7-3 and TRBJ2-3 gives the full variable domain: GAGVSQTPSNKVTEKGKYVELRCDPISGHTALYWYRQSLGQGPEFLIYFQGTGAADDSGLPNDRFFAVRPEGSVSTLKIQRTERGDSAVYLCASSSIGDNLSITDTQYFGPGTRLTVL.

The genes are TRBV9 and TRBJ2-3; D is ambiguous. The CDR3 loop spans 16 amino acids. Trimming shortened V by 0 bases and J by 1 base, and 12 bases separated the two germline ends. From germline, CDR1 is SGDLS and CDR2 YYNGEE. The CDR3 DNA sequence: TGTGCCAGCAGCGTAGGTATCCTGACGGGCACAGATACGCAGTATTTT. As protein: CASSVGILTGTDTQYF.

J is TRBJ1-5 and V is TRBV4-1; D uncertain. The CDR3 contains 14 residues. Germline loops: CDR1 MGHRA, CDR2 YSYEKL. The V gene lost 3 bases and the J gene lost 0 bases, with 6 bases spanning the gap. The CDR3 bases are TGCGCCAGCAGCCAGGCAGCTAGCAATCAGCCCCAGCATTTT. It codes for CASSQAASNQPQHF.

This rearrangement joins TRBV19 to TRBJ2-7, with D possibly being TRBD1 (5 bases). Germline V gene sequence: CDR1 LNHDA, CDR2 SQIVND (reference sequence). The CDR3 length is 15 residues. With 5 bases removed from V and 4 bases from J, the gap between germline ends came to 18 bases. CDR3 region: CASSDPGRAAYEQYF. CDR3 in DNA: TGTGCCAGTAGTGATCCAGGGCGTGCGGCGTACGAGCAGTACTTC.

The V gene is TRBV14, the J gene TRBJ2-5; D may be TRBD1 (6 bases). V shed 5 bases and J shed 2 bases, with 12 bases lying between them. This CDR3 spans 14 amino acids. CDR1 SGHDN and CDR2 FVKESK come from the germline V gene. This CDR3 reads CASSLHTGQETQYF. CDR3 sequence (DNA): TGTGCCAGCAGCTTACACACAGGGCAAGAGACCCAGTACTTC. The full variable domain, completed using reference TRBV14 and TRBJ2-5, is EAGVTQFPSHSVIEKGQTVTLRCDPISGHDNLYWYRRVMGKEIKFLLHFVKESKQDESGMPNNRFLAERTGGTYSTLKVQPAELEDSGVYFCASSLHTGQETQYFGPGTRLLVL.

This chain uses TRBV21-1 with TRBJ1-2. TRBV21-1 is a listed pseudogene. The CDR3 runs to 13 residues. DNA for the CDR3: TGTGCCAGCAGCAAAGTCAGCGTGGATGGCTACACCTTC. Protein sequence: CASSKVSVDGYTF.